Sequencing of this T cell receptor beta chain was carried out in a study of human T cells and chemical hapten exposure. Broader study findings: No alteration of TCRs above 1 in 1000 frequency was seen with DPC sensitization.

Trimming shortened V by 0 bases and J by 0 bases, and 9 bases separated the two germline ends. The CDR3 loop spans 16 amino acids. Germline assignment: CDR1 SGHTA and CDR2 FQGNSA. This clonotype has ten or more counts. Antigen: not known. The time point is: patch test 1, 2 weeks after DPC sensitization. Treatment noted: therapeutic diphenylcyclopropenone sensitization with weekly scalp DPC. Total RNA was isolated from unfractionated whole blood. In TCRdb, the RACE reads were re-called with MiXCR into one record per CDR3 protein. The sample carries fewer than 50,000 distinct CDR3 sequences, 4% recorded once.

Sample: whole blood, taken in connection with sensitization to the hapten diphenylcyclopropenone (DPC). The chain uses TRBV7-2 and TRBJ1-3; D gene uncertain. The TCR sequence derives from a man aged 45-65 years with alopecia areata. Some clones in this sample may be carry-over from other donors' samples. CDR3 sequence: CASSLADGVSGNTIYF. CDR3 DNA: TGTGCCAGCAGCTTAGCCGACGGCGTCTCTGGAAACACCATATATTTT.